This entry lists 21 T cell receptor beta chains sequenced from one sample in a study of cytomegalovirus exposure and HLA in healthy donors. Primers included in the PCR were 60 Vbeta and 13 Jbeta primers. Sequenced by immunoSEQ multiplex PCR; TCRdb stores in-frame clones only, minus some. This table holds 70,000 to 95,000 clones, about 84% found once. Sequenced: PBMCs. The receptors were sampled from a man younger than 30 in good health and CMV-seronegative.

The chain has TRBV9 and TRBJ2-3; a possible D gene is TRBD2 (7 bases). V lost 4 bases and J 0 bases, leaving 15 bases between the germline ends. From germline, CDR1 is SGDLS and CDR2 YYNGEE. The CDR3 is 16 amino acids. In DNA, the CDR3 is TGTGCCAGCAGCCTCACCGGGGGGCCCAGCACAGATACGCAGTATTTT. It yields the protein CASSLTGGPSTDTQYF.

The chain is built from TRBV10-1 and TRBJ1-1; tentative D call: TRBD1 (5 bases). The CDR3 has 14 residues. Trimming stripped 5 bases from V and 5 bases from J, with 15 bases between. Germline V CDR1 and CDR2: WNHNN, SYGVQD (reference sequence). The CDR3 nucleotides are TGCGCCAGCAGTTGGACCCAAGCAGGGACTGAAGCTTTCTTT. Translating it yields CASSWTQAGTEAFF.

This chain links TRBV6-5 with TRBJ1-2; no clear D gene. The germline V gene encodes CDR1 MNHEY and CDR2 SVGAGI. This CDR3 has 11 amino acids. Trimming took 2 bases from V and 7 from J, leaving 5 bases between them. The CDR3 loop reads CASSYPGGYTF. The CDR3 DNA reads as TGTGCCAGCAGTTACCCAGGTGGCTACACCTTC.

CDR3 loop: CASSIDRGPSPLHF. The CDR3 DNA reads TGTGCCAGTAGTATAGACAGGGGGCCTTCACCCCTCCACTTT. V gene TRBV19 combines with J gene TRBJ1-6, with 8 bases lining up with TRBD1. CDR3 size: 14 residues. CDR1 is LNHDA, CDR2 SQIVND, per germline (reference sequence). V lost 0 bases to trimming and J lost 9 bases; unmatched junction nucleotides: 1.

The CDR3 DNA sequence: TGTGCCAGCAGCTTAAGCCCGGGAACCGGGGAGCTGTTTTTT. Its protein is CASSLSPGTGELFF. The V gene is TRBV7-2, the J gene TRBJ2-2, with D possibly TRBD2 on 5 matching bases. Per the germline V gene, CDR1 is SGHTA and CDR2 is FQGNSA. The CDR3 has 14 amino acids. Trimming took 2 bases from V and 5 from J, leaving 9 bases between them.

The rearrangement links TRBV6-6 to TRBJ1-2; D gene unclear. The germline gives CDR1 MNHNY, CDR2 SVGAGI (reference sequence). Trimming removed 5 bases at V and 3 bases at J, with 10 bases between. This CDR3 comprises 13 residues. The CDR3 spells CASSHLQDYGYTF. CDR3 sequence (DNA): TGTGCCAGCAGTCACCTGCAGGACTATGGCTACACCTTC.

J is TRBJ1-5 and V is TRBV29-1; D perhaps matches TRBD1 (5 bases). Trimming took 6 bases from V and 7 from J, leaving 19 bases between them. CDR3 size: 14 residues. Germline loops: CDR1 SQVTM, CDR2 ANQGSEA. The chain's CDR3 is CSVVIGGEGQPQHF. In DNA form, the CDR3 reads TGCAGCGTGGTAATTGGAGGGGAGGGACAGCCCCAGCATTTT. Based on the CDR3 plus reference TRBV29-1 and TRBJ1-5, the full variable domain is SAVISQKPSRDICQRGTSLTIQCQVDSQVTMMFWYRQQPGQSLTLIATANQGSEATYESGFVIDKFPISRPNLTFSTLTVSNMSPEDSSIYLCSVVIGGEGQPQHFGDGTRLSIL.

The rearrangement joins TRBV28 to TRBJ2-5, with D unresolved. The J call may be in error: the DNA end matches TRBJ2-7 better. Per germline, CDR1 MDHEN and CDR2 SYDVKM. The CDR3 length is 11 residues. The CDR3: CASTSNYEQYF. The CDR3 region has the DNA TGTGCCAGCACCTCAAACTACGAGCAGTACTTC.

This clone was seen a few times. DNA of the CDR3: TGTGCCAGTAAGGCGACGGCTAGCTCCGTCACAGATACGCAGTATTTT. Protein sequence: CASKATASSVTDTQYF. The V gene is TRBV19, the J gene TRBJ2-3; weak D call: TRBD2 (5 bases). The CDR3 length is 16 residues. Germline lookup yields CDR1 LNHDA and CDR2 SQIVND (reference sequence). Trimming removed 7 bases from V and 2 bases from J, with 19 bases in between.

The table lists this clone with a few counts. The rearrangement uses TRBV6-1 and TRBJ2-1; unclear D gene. V lost 7 bases, J lost 4 bases, and 11 bases lay in between. Looked up from germline, CDR1 is MNHNS and CDR2 is SASEGT. CDR3 length: 13 amino acids. The CDR3 is CASTQAPYNEQFF. The CDR3 nucleotides read TGTGCCAGCACCCAGGCACCTTACAATGAGCAGTTCTTC.

This clone was counted only a few times. The J gene is TRBJ2-7, the V gene TRBV5-1, with D maybe TRBD1 (6 bases). The length of the CDR3 is 16 residues. Between the trimmed V and J ends, which lost 4 bases and 2 bases, there was a span of 19 bases. CDR1 and CDR2 (germline): SGHRS, YFSETQ. CDR3: CASSLRRQALTYEQYF. The CDR3 nucleotides read TGCGCCAGCAGCCTAAGACGACAGGCCCTTACCTACGAGCAGTACTTC.

The chain has TRBV6-5 and TRBJ2-5; 7 nucleotides agree with TRBD1. J gave up 7 bases and V 10 bases, and 12 bases lay outside the gene matches. Germline V lookup: CDR1 MNHEY, CDR2 SVGAGI. The CDR3 sequence is 13 residues long. In DNA, the CDR3 is TGTGCCACCCAAACAGGGGCAGGGCGGACCCAGTACTTC. Translation: CATQTGAGRTQYF.

As concerns this clone: Germline is not matched at one junction end, which may reflect a read error. This chain uses TRBV7-9 with TRBJ2-2, with a tentative D call TRBD1 (5 bases). The length of the CDR3 is 14 residues. CDR1 SEHNR and CDR2 FQNEAQ come from the germline V gene (reference sequence). CDR3 loop: CSSSIQENTGELFF. In DNA form, the CDR3 reads TGTTCCAGCAGCATACAGGAAAACACCGGGGAGCTGTTTTTT.

The chain is built from TRBV18 and TRBJ1-1; 10 nucleotides match TRBD1. This CDR3 region has 15 residues. The V and J ends lost 2 bases and 1 base, in that order; junction bases with no gene match: 1. Germline values: CDR1 KGHSH, CDR2 LQKENI. CDR3 in amino acids: CASSPRDRGNTEAFF. The CDR3 DNA follows: TGTGCCAGCTCACCAAGGGACAGGGGGAACACTGAAGCTTTCTTT.

This clone occurred a few times. One end of the junction is discordant with germline, which a read error may explain. V gene TRBV6-1 combines with J gene TRBJ2-4; TRBD2 agrees at 8 bases. The CDR3 totals 17 residues. Germline V CDR1 and CDR2: MNHNS, SASEGT. CDR3 nucleotide sequence: TGTGCCAGCAGTGAAGCTAGCGGGGCCTCCTCCAATAACATTCAGTACTTC. Protein: CASSEASGASSNNIQYF.

This chain joins TRBV5-1 and TRBJ1-1; 8 bases fit TRBD1. V lost 4 bases, J lost 4 bases, and 6 bases stayed unmatched. Germline CDR1 is SGHRS and CDR2 is YFSETQ. The CDR3 sequence is 14 residues long. The DNA for the CDR3 is TGCGCCAGCAGCACTGGGACAGGTGGCACTGAAGCTTTCTTT. Its translation: CASSTGTGGTEAFF.

The chain carries TRBV18 and TRBJ2-1; 10 positions agree with TRBD2. The CDR3 length is 16 residues. CDR1 and CDR2 (germline): KGHSH, LQKENI. Trimming took 0 bases from V and 9 from J; bases not matched to a gene: 8. The CDR3 bases are TGTGCCAGCTCACCACCAAAGATAGCGGGGGGAGGTGAGCAGTTCTTC. Protein: CASSPPKIAGGGEQFF.

This clone was counted between two and nine times. The rearrangement links TRBV27 to TRBJ1-1; 11 bases align to TRBD1. The germline CDR1 and CDR2 sequences are MNHEY and SMNVEV (reference sequence). The CDR3 has 17 amino acids. V lost 5 bases, J lost 4 bases, and 12 bases stayed unmatched. The CDR3 loop reads CASSPGRTGGAGTEAFF. CDR3 nucleotide sequence: TGTGCCAGCAGTCCCGGAAGGACAGGGGGCGCGGGCACTGAAGCTTTCTTT.

The gene calls are TRBV11-3 and TRBJ2-1; D is perhaps TRBD1 (6 bases). From germline, CDR1 is SGHNT and CDR2 YENEEA. The CDR3 has 13 amino acids. V lost 2 bases to trimming and J lost 13 bases, with 15 bases between them. CDR3 nucleotide sequence: TGTGCCAGCAGCTTAAATCGGGCAGGGGTTCAGTTCTTC. It is translated as CASSLNRAGVQFF.

The chain joins TRBV14 to TRBJ2-1, with D unclear. The CDR3 contains 16 residues. Trimming removed 2 bases at V and 6 bases at J, with 17 bases between. The germline V gene encodes CDR1 SGHDN and CDR2 FVKESK. CDR3 sequence: CASSQQKIADGNEQFF. The CDR3 DNA follows: TGTGCCAGCAGCCAACAGAAGATAGCAGACGGCAATGAGCAGTTCTTC.

The V call is TRBV5-1, the J call TRBJ1-5; D ambiguous. Per the germline V gene, CDR1 is SGHRS and CDR2 is YFSETQ. CDR3 length: 14 amino acids. Trimming took 0 bases from V and 4 from J, leaving 8 bases between them. The CDR3 coding sequence is TGCGCCAGCAGCTTGGTGCCAGAAAATCAGCCCCAGCATTTT. Translated, it gives CASSLVPENQPQHF.